A selection of T cell receptor beta chains follows, all from one sample in a study of Ad26.COV2.S vaccination and SARS-CoV-2 variants. The table came from immunoSEQ multiplex PCR; TCRdb's copy has only in-frame clones and leaves some out. Of around 320,000 clones listed, around 84% were seen once; the top ten hold 1.9%. Specimen: peripheral blood, collected in a trial of Ad26.COV2.S vaccine versus placebo. Every receptor here comes from a person aged 18-65 years who received the Ad26.COV2.S COVID-19 vaccine or a placebo. CDR3s include the opening cysteine and the closing phenylalanine or tryptophan. D genes are given only for firm matches. Clone size, where shown, is once, few, many, or a class for clones that have expanded.

DNA,CDR3,D,J,size,V
TGTGCCAGCAGCAAAGCGGGGCCCGTCCGCGTCACCGGGGAGCTGTTTTTT,CASSKAGPVRVTGELFF,TRBD2,TRBJ2-2,once,TRBV7-2
TGCGCCAGCAGCTTAACTGGACTAGCGGGTGACAATGAGCAGTTCTTC,CASSLTGLAGDNEQFF,TRBD2,TRBJ2-1,-,TRBV5-1
TGCGCCAGCAGCTTGGCCCCGATTAGGGACACAGATACGCAGTATTTT,CASSLAPIRDTDTQYF,-,TRBJ2-3,-,TRBV5-1
TGTGCCTGGAGCGGGGACAGGGGGTTCTACGAGCAGTACTTC,CAWSGDRGFYEQYF,TRBD1,TRBJ2-7,-,TRBV30
TGTGCCAGCAGCTCCAGGACAGTAAGAGGGAGAGGAAACACCATATATTTT,CASSSRTVRGRGNTIYF,-,TRBJ1-3,-,TRBV7-2
TGTGCCAGCAGCCCCGGGGGGCGCGGGGGGACCGGGGAGCTGTTTTTT,CASSPGGRGGTGELFF,TRBD2,TRBJ2-2,-,TRBV11-1
TGCGCCAGCAGCCAAGATGATAGACAGCCCCAGCATTTT,CASSQDDRQPQHF,-,TRBJ1-5,-,TRBV4-1
TGTGCCAGCAGTAGGGAGTATGGCTACACCTTC,CASSREYGYTF,-,TRBJ1-2,once,TRBV6-2/TRBV6-3
TGTGCCAGCGGGGGACAGGGGATAGAGACCCAGTACTTC,CASGGQGIETQYF,TRBD1,TRBJ2-5,-,TRBV2
TGTGCCAGCAGCCCGGGTATTGGAACAGGCTATAACTATGGCTACACCTTC,CASSPGIGTGYNYGYTF,-,TRBJ1-2,-,TRBV7-2
TGTGCCAGCAGTTACCCCCGGGTCTCTGGAAACACCATATATTTT,CASSYPRVSGNTIYF,-,TRBJ1-3,-,TRBV6-2/TRBV6-3
TGTGCCAGCAGCCAAGCTGGCAGTGAAGCTTTCTTT,CASSQAGSEAFF,-,TRBJ1-1,few,TRBV14
TGTGCCAGTAGTCCAGACAGGCCCTTT,CASSPDRPF,-,TRBJ1-6,-,TRBV19
TGTGCCTGGAGTGTATATAGCGGGGGAACCAATGAGCAGTTCTTC,CAWSVYSGGTNEQFF,TRBD2,TRBJ2-1,once,TRBV30
TGTGCCAGCAGAGAGCGCAGGACGGATAGCTATGGCTACACCTTC,CASRERRTDSYGYTF,-,TRBJ1-2,once,TRBV2
TGTGCCAGCAGTGAACCGGGGACGGCAAGTCTTGGCTACACCTTC,CASSEPGTASLGYTF,-,TRBJ1-2,-,TRBV25-1
TGTGCCAGCAGCCAGCCGGGACAGGGTTCGAACGAGCAGTACTTC,CASSQPGQGSNEQYF,TRBD1,TRBJ2-7,-,TRBV4-2
TGTGCCAGCAGCGTAGGGTCGGGACAAGGGGACACTGAAGCTTTCTTT,CASSVGSGQGDTEAFF,-,TRBJ1-1,-,TRBV9
TGTGCCAGCAGTCAACTACAGGGGGCCTACAATGAGCAGTTCTTC,CASSQLQGAYNEQFF,TRBD1,TRBJ2-1,-,TRBV6-2/TRBV6-3
TGCAGCGTTTTGACCGGAGGGATTGAAAAACTGTTTTTT,CSVLTGGIEKLFF,-,TRBJ1-4,-,TRBV29-1
TGTGCCAGCTCACCCTTGGTCGCGCCAAATCCGGGTATGAACACTGAAGCTTTCTTT,CASSPLVAPNPGMNTEAFF,-,TRBJ1-1,-,TRBV18
TGTGCCAGCAGCGTAGAGGGGACAGGGGGAACCGCTGAGCAGTTCTTC,CASSVEGTGGTAEQFF,TRBD1,TRBJ2-1,-,TRBV9
TGTGCCAGCAGTTCACAGGGGATTAGCAATCAGCCCCAGCATTTT,CASSSQGISNQPQHF,TRBD1,TRBJ1-5,-,TRBV6-2/TRBV6-3
TGTGCCACCAGCGAAAGGACAGGGGCCGTCGATGAGCAGTTCTTC,CATSERTGAVDEQFF,TRBD1,TRBJ2-1,-,TRBV15
TGTGCCAGCAGCGGAGGCTTAACCTACGAGCAGTACTTC,CASSGGLTYEQYF,-,TRBJ2-7,-,TRBV5-5
TGTGCCAGCAGCGCTAATCAGGGAGTTGGCTACACCTTC,CASSANQGVGYTF,-,TRBJ1-2,few,TRBV9
TGTGCCAGCAGGGGCGGCAGTAACTATGGCTACACCTTC,CASRGGSNYGYTF,-,TRBJ1-2,-,TRBV6-5
TGTGCCAGCGGAAAACAGGGGTGGAACACTGAAGCTTTCTTT,CASGKQGWNTEAFF,TRBD1,TRBJ1-1,many,TRBV6-6
TGTGCCAGCAGCTTCTCAGGGAGTCTGATCTCTGGAAACACCATATATTTT,CASSFSGSLISGNTIYF,-,TRBJ1-3,-,TRBV11-2
TGTGCCAGTAGTCTAAGGAAACAGAACGGCTATGGCTACACCTTC,CASSLRKQNGYGYTF,-,TRBJ1-2,few,TRBV19
TGTGCCAGCAGCCGGACAGGGGGCGTTTCGGGGGGCTACACCTTC,CASSRTGGVSGGYTF,TRBD1,TRBJ1-2,-,TRBV25-1
TGTGCCAGCGGCCAGGGCTATGGCTACACCTTC,CASGQGYGYTF,-,TRBJ1-2,-,TRBV6-2/TRBV6-3
TGCGCCAGCAGCCAGATTACAGGGAAACCTGAAGCTTTCTTT,CASSQITGKPEAFF,-,TRBJ1-1,-,TRBV5-1
TGTGCCTGGAGCTCGACAGGGTTCACTGAAGCTTTCTTT,CAWSSTGFTEAFF,TRBD1,TRBJ1-1,-,TRBV30
TGCAGCGTTGATGGCAGGGGGGAAGGCGGCTACACCTTC,CSVDGRGEGGYTF,TRBD1,TRBJ1-2,few,TRBV29-1
TGTGCCATCAGGGACCAAGAGACCCAGTACTTC,CAIRDQETQYF,-,TRBJ2-5,-,TRBV10-3
TGTGCCAGCGCCCACATGGACAGGACGAACACTGAAGCTTTCTTT,CASAHMDRTNTEAFF,TRBD1,TRBJ1-1,-,TRBV18
TGCGCCAGCAGCCCCGGACCTCCCCTTCTCGCTGAAGCTTTCTTT,CASSPGPPLLAEAFF,-,TRBJ1-1,few,TRBV5-1
TGTGCCAGCAGCCCCAGGACTAGCCCTGGAACCTACGAGCAGTACTTC,CASSPRTSPGTYEQYF,TRBD2,TRBJ2-7,-,TRBV7-2
TGTGCCAGCAGCTCTCGGGCGACAGGGGGCGCAGATACGCAGTATTTT,CASSSRATGGADTQYF,TRBD1,TRBJ2-3,-,TRBV11-3